This T cell receptor (beta chain) appears in the sequencing data of a study of CD8+ T cells in alopecia areata. Study results and caveats: Possibly as an HLA-related effect, TCR sharing across patients appeared less clear than in mice.

RNA was extracted and reverse transcribed into cDNA as the sequencing template. Generated by immunoSEQ multiplex PCR, the TCRdb table keeps only in-frame clones and is missing some. The table lists about 270,000 clones, no singletons, with more than 0.95% in the top ten. Cell sorting was performed on pooled cutaneous lymph node cells with CD4, CD8alpha, NKG2D, NKG2ACE and other markers. This clone occurred a few times. Its antigen is still unknown. The gene names here belong to mouse. The CDR3 end falls 4 residues outside the read, so it is completed with the germline J gene. This same CDR3 is encoded by further DNA sequences in the sample. The V gene lost 1 base and the J gene lost 1 base, with 5 bases spanning the gap. The V gene's germline CDR1 is FNHDT and CDR2 SITEND (reference sequence). This CDR3 spans 13 amino acids.

The clonotype comes from a C3H/HeJ mouse with alopecia areata. Mice of this strain are of MHC haplotype H2-k. J is TRBJ1-1 and V is TRBV19; no clear D gene. The sample consisted of CD4+ T cells sorted from a lymph node. Incomplete CDR3 DNA: TGTGCCAGCAGTATATGGGGAAACACA. Translated, it gives CASSIWGNT. The whole CDR3 sequence reads CASSIWGNTEVFF.